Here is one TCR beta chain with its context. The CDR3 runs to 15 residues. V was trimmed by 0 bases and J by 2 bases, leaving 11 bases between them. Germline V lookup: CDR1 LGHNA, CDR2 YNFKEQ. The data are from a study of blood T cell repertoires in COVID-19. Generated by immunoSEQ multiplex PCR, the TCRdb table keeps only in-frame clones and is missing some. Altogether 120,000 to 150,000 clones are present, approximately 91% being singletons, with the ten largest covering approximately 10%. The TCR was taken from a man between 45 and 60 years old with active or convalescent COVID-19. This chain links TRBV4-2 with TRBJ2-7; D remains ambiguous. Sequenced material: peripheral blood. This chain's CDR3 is CASSQDVADPYEQYF. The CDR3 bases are TGTGCCAGCAGCCAAGACGTAGCTGACCCCTACGAGCAGTACTTC.